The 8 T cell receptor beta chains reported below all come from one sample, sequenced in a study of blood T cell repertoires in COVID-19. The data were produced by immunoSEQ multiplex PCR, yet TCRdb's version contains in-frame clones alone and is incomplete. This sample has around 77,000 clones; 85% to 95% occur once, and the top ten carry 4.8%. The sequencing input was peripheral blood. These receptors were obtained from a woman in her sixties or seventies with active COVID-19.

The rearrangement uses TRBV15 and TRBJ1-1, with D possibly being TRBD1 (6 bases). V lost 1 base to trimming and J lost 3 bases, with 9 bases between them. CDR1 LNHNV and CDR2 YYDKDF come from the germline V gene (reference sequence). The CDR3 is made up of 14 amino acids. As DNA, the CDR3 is TGTGCCACCAGCAGAGTTGGGGGCTACACTGAAGCTTTCTTT. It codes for CATSRVGGYTEAFF.

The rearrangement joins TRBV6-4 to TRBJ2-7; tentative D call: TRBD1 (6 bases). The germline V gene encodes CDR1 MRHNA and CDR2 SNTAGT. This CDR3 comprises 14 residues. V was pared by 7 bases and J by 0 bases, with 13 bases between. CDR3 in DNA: TGTGCCAGCAAGGGACATAGGGTCTCCTACGAGCAGTACTTC. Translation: CASKGHRVSYEQYF.

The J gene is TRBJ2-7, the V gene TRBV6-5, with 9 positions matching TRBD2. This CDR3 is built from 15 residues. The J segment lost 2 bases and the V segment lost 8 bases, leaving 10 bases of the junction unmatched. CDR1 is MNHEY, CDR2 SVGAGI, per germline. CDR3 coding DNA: TGTGCCAGCCGGGGCGATAAGCGGGGGGCCTACGAGCAGTACTTC. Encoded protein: CASRGDKRGAYEQYF.

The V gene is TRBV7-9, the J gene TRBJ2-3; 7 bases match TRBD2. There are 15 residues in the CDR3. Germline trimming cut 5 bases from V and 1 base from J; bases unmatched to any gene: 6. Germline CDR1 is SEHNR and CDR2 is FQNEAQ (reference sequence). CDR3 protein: CASSPILAGTDTQYF. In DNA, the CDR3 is TGTGCCAGCAGCCCAATTCTAGCGGGCACAGATACGCAGTATTTT.

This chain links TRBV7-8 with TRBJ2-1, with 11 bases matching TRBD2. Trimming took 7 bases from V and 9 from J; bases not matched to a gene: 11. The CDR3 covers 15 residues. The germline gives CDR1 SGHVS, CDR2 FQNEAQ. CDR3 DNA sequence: TGTGCCAGCAACCTCGGTAGCGGGAGGGGGGCTGAGCAGTTCTTC. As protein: CASNLGSGRGAEQFF.

CDR3 region: CASSLDRTGGSQPQHF. In DNA, the CDR3 is TGTGCCAGCAGCTTAGATCGGACAGGGGGAAGTCAGCCCCAGCATTTT. The chain recombines TRBV7-2 with TRBJ1-5; 10 bases map to TRBD1. The CDR3 covers 16 residues. Trimming took 1 base from V and 6 from J; bases not matched to a gene: 6. The germline V gene encodes CDR1 SGHTA and CDR2 FQGNSA.

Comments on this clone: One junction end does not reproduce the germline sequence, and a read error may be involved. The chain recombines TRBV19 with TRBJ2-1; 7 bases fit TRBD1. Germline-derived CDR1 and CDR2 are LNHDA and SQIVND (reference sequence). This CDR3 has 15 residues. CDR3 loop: CASSNRGQVGNGQFF. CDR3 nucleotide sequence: TGTGCCAGTAGTAATCGTGGACAGGTGGGCAATGGGCAGTTCTTC.

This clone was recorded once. The DNA for the CDR3 is TGTGCCAGCAGCGTAGAAGGAGTGGGTGTGGAGGGTAAAAAGTACTTC. Protein: CASSVEGVGVEGKKYF. The chain links TRBV9 to TRBJ2-7, with D possibly matching TRBD2 (6 bases). The germline V and J ends were trimmed by 0 bases and 11 bases, with 24 bases remaining between them. CDR1 is SGDLS and CDR2 is YYNGEE in the germline V gene. There are 16 residues in the CDR3.